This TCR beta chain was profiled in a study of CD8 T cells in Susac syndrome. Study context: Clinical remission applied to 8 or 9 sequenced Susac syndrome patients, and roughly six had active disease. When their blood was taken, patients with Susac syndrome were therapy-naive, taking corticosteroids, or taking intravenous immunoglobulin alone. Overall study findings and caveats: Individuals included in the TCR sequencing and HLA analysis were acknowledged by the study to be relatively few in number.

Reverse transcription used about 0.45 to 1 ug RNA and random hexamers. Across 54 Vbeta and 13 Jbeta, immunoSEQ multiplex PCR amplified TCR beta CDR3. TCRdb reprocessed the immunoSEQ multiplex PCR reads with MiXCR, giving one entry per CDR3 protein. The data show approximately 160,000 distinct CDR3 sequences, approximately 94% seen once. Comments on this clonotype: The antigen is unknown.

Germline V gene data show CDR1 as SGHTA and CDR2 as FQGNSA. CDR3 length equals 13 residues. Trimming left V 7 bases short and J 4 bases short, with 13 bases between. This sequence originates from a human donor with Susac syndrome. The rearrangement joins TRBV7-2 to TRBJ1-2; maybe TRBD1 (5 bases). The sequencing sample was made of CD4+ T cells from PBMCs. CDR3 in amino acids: CASKPGRIYGYTF. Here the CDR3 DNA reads TGTGCCAGCAAGCCGGGACGGATCTATGGCTACACCTTC.